The 18 T cell receptor beta chains below all came from one sample that was sequenced in a study of cytomegalovirus exposure and HLA in healthy donors. The PCR had 60 Vbeta and 13 Jbeta primers. Libraries were prepared by immunoSEQ multiplex PCR; TCRdb keeps only in-frame clonotypes and omits some of them. Among about 270,000 clones, around 66% were seen once, and the ten largest hold over 2%. Sequencing was done on a sample of PBMCs. These receptors all stem from a female donor in good health and CMV-seronegative.

The rearrangement links TRBV11-2 to TRBJ1-2; no clear D. V was clipped by 1 base and J by 11 bases, with 8 bases between them. This CDR3 region has 11 residues. Germline CDR1 reads SGHAT; CDR2 reads FQNNGV. CDR3 nucleotide sequence: TGTGCCAGCAGCTTAGGAGGTTGGTACACCTTC. Protein sequence: CASSLGGWYTF.

This clone has only a few counts. The chain uses TRBV5-1 and TRBJ2-5; possible D gene TRBD2, 6 bases. TRBJ2-7 matches the DNA end more closely, so the J call is doubtful. Per the germline V gene, CDR1 is SGHRS and CDR2 is YFSETQ. The CDR3 runs 13 residues. The CDR3 spells CASSGPEGYEQYF. The CDR3 DNA is TGCGCCAGCAGCGGACCGGAGGGCTACGAGCAGTACTTC.

This clone has a single count. The chain employs TRBV7-9 and TRBJ2-1, with TRBD1 matching 11 bases. Losses at the gene ends were 3 bases for V and 5 bases for J; bases not matched to a gene: 6. Germline CDR1 is SEHNR and CDR2 is FQNEAQ (reference sequence). This CDR3 comprises 16 residues. The CDR3 here is CASSFPGQGVDNEQFF. CDR3 DNA: TGTGCCAGCAGCTTTCCGGGACAGGGGGTCGACAATGAGCAGTTCTTC.

The chain has TRBV28 and TRBJ1-4; TRBD1 matches at 7 bases. Germline V gives CDR1 MDHEN, CDR2 SYDVKM. Trimming at V came to 5 bases and at J to 6 bases, leaving 27 bases not matched to a gene. The CDR3 spans 21 residues. CDR3 residues: CASSPSSGTADIQQVDEKLFF. The CDR3 bases are TGTGCCAGCAGTCCAAGCTCCGGGACAGCGGACATCCAACAAGTCGATGAAAAACTGTTTTTT.

J is TRBJ1-2 and V is TRBV6-6, with TRBD1 identical over 7 bases. Germline V CDR1 and CDR2: MNHNY, SVGAGI (reference sequence). The ends lost 6 bases at V and 2 bases at J; junction bases unmatched: 9. The length of the CDR3 is 15 residues. CDR3 sequence reads: CASRPTPTGNYGYTF. The CDR3 DNA sequence: TGTGCCAGCAGACCAACACCGACAGGGAACTATGGCTACACCTTC.

The chain is built from TRBV18 and TRBJ1-5, with a tentative D call TRBD1 (5 bases). Trimming shortened V by 0 bases and J by 7 bases, and 7 bases separated the two germline ends. This CDR3 comprises 13 residues. The germline V gene has CDR1 KGHSH and CDR2 LQKENI. CDR3 in DNA: TGTGCCAGCTCACCACCGGCAGGGCAGCCCCAGCATTTT. Translated: CASSPPAGQPQHF.

V is TRBV10-3 and J is TRBJ2-7, with D tentatively TRBD2 (6 bases). Germline CDR1 is ENHRY and CDR2 is SYGVKD. V was trimmed by 5 bases and J by 3 bases, leaving 11 bases between them. The CDR3 length is 13 residues. CDR3 nucleotide sequence: TGTGCCATCAGTCCGGGACTCATCTACGAGCAGTACTTC. It encodes CAISPGLIYEQYF.

This clone was seen more than once but under ten times. This chain uses TRBV5-4 with TRBJ2-3; 11 bases match TRBD2. The V and J ends lost 0 bases and 2 bases, in that order; junction bases with no gene match: 2. CDR1 and CDR2 from the germline V gene are SGHNT and YYREEE (reference sequence). The CDR3 consists of 16 residues. Here the CDR3 reads CASSLVSGRDTDTQYF. CDR3 nucleotides: TGTGCCAGCAGCTTGGTTAGCGGGAGGGACACAGATACGCAGTATTTT.

The DNA of the CDR3 is TGTGCCAGCAGCTTAGAAAGGGGAATAAGGAACACTGAAGCTTTCTTT. Its translation is CASSLERGIRNTEAFF. The chain joins TRBV7-9 to TRBJ1-1, with a tentative D call TRBD1 (5 bases). With 1 base removed from V and 1 base from J, the gap between germline ends came to 13 bases. Germline lookup yields CDR1 SEHNR and CDR2 FQNEAQ (reference sequence). The CDR3 totals 16 residues.

This clone was picked up a small number of times. This chain joins TRBV19 and TRBJ1-4; a possible D gene is TRBD1 (6 bases). Trimming shortened V by 6 bases and J by 2 bases, and 13 bases separated the two germline ends. The CDR3 runs 15 residues. Germline assignment: CDR1 LNHDA and CDR2 SQIVND (reference sequence). CDR3 bases: TGTGCCAGTAGGCGAGGGGGGGGGACTAATGAAAAACTGTTTTTT. This encodes CASRRGGGTNEKLFF.

On this clone itself: The same CDR3 is also encoded by other DNA sequences in this sample. This sequence joins TRBV5-1 and TRBJ2-7, with 7 bases fitting TRBD2. The CDR3 is made up of 13 amino acids. From germline, CDR1 is SGHRS and CDR2 YFSETQ. V dropped 4 bases and J dropped 3; count of bases not matched to a gene: 4. The CDR3 region has the DNA TGCGCCAGCAGCCTGGGGGGGGGCTACGAGCAGTACTTC. This sequence encodes CASSLGGGYEQYF.

The V gene is TRBV6-6, the J gene TRBJ2-1, with 11 bases that match TRBD2. V lost 9 bases to trimming and J lost 0 bases; unmatched junction nucleotides: 4. The CDR3 is 15 residues long. CDR1 is MNHNY, CDR2 SVGAGI, per germline (reference sequence). Written as DNA, the CDR3 is TGTGCCAGTAGCGGGAGGGCCGCCTCCTACAATGAGCAGTTCTTC. As protein: CASSGRAASYNEQFF.

The rearrangement uses TRBV27 and TRBJ1-2; 8 bases are shared with TRBD1. The CDR3 length is 13 residues. V shed 3 bases, J shed 6 bases, and the junction held 3 bases outside the gene matches. Per the germline V gene, CDR1 is MNHEY and CDR2 is SMNVEV (reference sequence). In DNA form, the CDR3 reads TGTGCCAGCAGTTTTAAGACAGGGGATGGCTACACCTTC. As protein: CASSFKTGDGYTF.

In this sample, this clone turned up a few times. This chain links TRBV7-9 with TRBJ1-2; no firm D call. The germline V gene has CDR1 SEHNR and CDR2 FQNEAQ (reference sequence). The CDR3 is 13 residues long. V lost 4 bases to trimming and J lost 8 bases, with 14 bases between them. CDR3 nucleotide sequence: TGTGCCAGCAGCTCCTCTAGCGTCTCGGGCTACACCTTC. Its translation: CASSSSSVSGYTF. The variable domain in full, completed from reference TRBV7-9 and TRBJ1-2, reads DTGVSQNPRHKITKRGQNVTFRCDPISEHNRLYWYRQTLGQGPEFLTYFQNEAQLEKSRLLSDRFSAERPKGSFSTLEIQRTEQGDSAMYLCASSSSSVSGYTFGSGTRLTVV.

This clone was picked up a small number of times. This rearrangement joins TRBV30 to TRBJ1-4; D gene unclear. Germline values: CDR1 GTSNPN, CDR2 SVGIG (reference sequence). V was shortened by 1 base and J by 10 bases, with 10 bases between the two germline ends. The CDR3 runs 12 residues. CDR3 sequence reads: CAWSEKPGKLFF. CDR3 sequence (DNA): TGTGCCTGGAGTGAAAAACCGGGAAAACTGTTTTTT.

The chain links TRBV5-6 to TRBJ2-5; 7 bases are a match to TRBD2. Looked up from germline, CDR1 is SGHDT and CDR2 is YYEEEE. Unmatched junction bases numbered 8, after V lost 4 bases and J lost 2 bases. CDR3 length equals 15 residues. CDR3 coding DNA: TGTGCCAGCAGCAAACTACGCGGGAGTCAAGAGACCCAGTACTTC. It yields the protein CASSKLRGSQETQYF.

The chain employs TRBV18 and TRBJ2-3; the match to TRBD2 covers 14 bases. Germline V lookup: CDR1 KGHSH, CDR2 LQKENI. The CDR3 runs to 18 residues. J gave up 3 bases and V 3 bases, and 8 bases lay outside the gene matches. CDR3: CASSPRLAGGLPTDTQYF. CDR3 coding DNA: TGTGCCAGCTCACCCCGACTAGCGGGAGGGCTACCTACAGATACGCAGTATTTT.

This clone was picked up one time. This chain joins TRBV10-3 and TRBJ1-1, with D perhaps TRBD1 (6 bases). CDR1 and CDR2 from the germline V gene are ENHRY and SYGVKD. Trimming stripped 9 bases from V and 1 base from J, with 18 bases between. The CDR3 loop spans 15 amino acids. The CDR3: CAIARGEGANTEAFF. The CDR3 nucleotides read TGTGCCATAGCCAGGGGAGAAGGTGCGAACACTGAAGCTTTCTTT.